These T cell receptor beta chains were read from a single sample in a study of molecular identifiers for immune sequencing clone quantification. MiXCR was run by TCRdb on the PCR reads, yielding one entry per CDR3 protein. Of over 550,000 distinct CDR3 sequences in the sample, around 25% were seen once. The sample comprised naive CD8+ T cells from blood, with Jurkat cell RNA spiked in. Source of these receptors: a human donor in good health. Some libraries in this study had Jurkat cell RNA spiked in. Both conserved end residues are part of each CDR3. For some rows the clone size is stated as once, few or many, or as a class when expanded; others skip it.

v_gene	abundance	j_gene	CDR3aa
TRBV5-5	many	TRBJ2-4	CASSFAGQSIAKNIQYF
TRBV29-1	few	TRBJ2-1	CSVLFSGMNEQFF
TRBV7-9	many	TRBJ2-2	CASSLGAGVNTGELFF
TRBV6-2/TRBV6-3	many	TRBJ1-1	CASNDSPNTEAFF
TRBV3-1	.	TRBJ1-3	CASSQERFGSGNTIYF
TRBV12-3/TRBV12-4	few	TRBJ2-3	CASSYLFSDTQYF
TRBV5-1	few	TRBJ2-2	CASSWEDTGELFF
TRBV4-3	.	TRBJ1-3	CASSQGARNTIYF
TRBV20-1	few	TRBJ1-5	CSAISIGFSNQPQHF
TRBV19	.	TRBJ2-1	CASRTSGGASYNEQFF
TRBV6-6	many	TRBJ2-7	CASNLRENNYEQYF
TRBV6-2/TRBV6-3	many	TRBJ1-1	CASSYWETEAFF
TRBV9	many	TRBJ2-7	CASSVAAGGYEQYF
TRBV5-3	.	TRBJ2-7	CASSKTGLAEQYF
TRBV7-2	many	TRBJ2-7	CASSLWTDTYEQYF
TRBV7-9	.	TRBJ1-2	CASTHILRIETNYGYTF
TRBV7-7	.	TRBJ2-7	CASPLGRGYEQYF
TRBV28	.	TRBJ1-1	CASTFGVEAFF
TRBV7-6	many	TRBJ2-3	CASSLTGRTDTQYF
TRBV20-1	many	TRBJ2-2	CSARDLLAGGPAGELFF
TRBV7-9	many	TRBJ1-1	CASSPFSGGDEAFF
TRBV7-2	many	TRBJ2-5	CASSPYQGFTQYF
TRBV5-3	.	TRBJ2-7	CASSIIPGQGVENEQYF
TRBV7-9	.	TRBJ2-1	CASSLGWQDSYNEQFF
TRBV20-1	.	TRBJ2-7	CSARPQAGITYEQYF
TRBV5-4	many	TRBJ2-3	CASSRLAVSGFNTDTQYF
TRBV20-1	many	TRBJ2-7	CSAAAGAYEQYF
TRBV27	few	TRBJ2-1	CASSGGYYNEQFF
TRBV4-1	many	TRBJ1-5	CASSQEGLNNQPQHF
TRBV10-3	many	TRBJ1-1	CAISESQGAEAFF
TRBV11-3	few	TRBJ2-3	CASSSVGRLDADTQYF
TRBV2	few	TRBJ2-7	CASSVAQEQYF
TRBV7-2	many	TRBJ2-5	CASSLTETWSQETQYF
TRBV15	few	TRBJ2-3	CATSRLKAGKGADTQYF
TRBV11-2	many	TRBJ1-1	CASSSPYRGQGEAFF
TRBV4-1	many	TRBJ2-7	CASSQKTGRYYEQYF
TRBV4-3	once	TRBJ2-1	CASSQDRGTYNEQFF
TRBV6-2/TRBV6-3	.	TRBJ1-2	CASSYSTETVGYGYTF
TRBV4-2	many	TRBJ2-3	CASSHPDRADTQYF
TRBV4-3	many	TRBJ1-6	CASSQDEAAYNSPLHF
TRBV2	.	TRBJ2-3	CASSPRSGGLSTDTQYF
TRBV11-2	few	TRBJ2-2	CASSPGPGANTGELVF